The present TCR beta chain was sequenced within a study of post-analysis software for immune sequencing data. To note about this clonotype: Its target is unknown.

The V gene's germline CDR1 is MGHDK and CDR2 SYGVNS. V was pared by 9 bases and J by 10 bases, with 19 bases of the junction left unmatched. There are 16 residues in the CDR3. Study-wide results and caveats: When the samples were clustered directly with F measure, those that had been prepared in the same batch showed strong co-clustering. About five TRBV segments were more frequent in patients than controls; TRBV5-6, TRBV5-1 and TRBV20-1 belonged to this group.

Unique molecular identifiers were built into the TCR beta cDNA libraries. Each CDR3 protein is one row after TCRdb ran MiXCR on the PCR reads. The repertoire holds some 890,000 distinct CDR3 sequences, with around 53% as singletons. The chain employs TRBV25-1 and TRBJ2-7; 12 bases line up with TRBD2. Source material: blood. This clonotype was obtained from a girl aged 5-17 years with multiple sclerosis. The CDR3, as DNA: TGTGCCAGTCGCCCGGGGTCTAGCGGGGGGGCCACCGATCAGTACTTC. Its translation: CASRPGSSGGATDQYF.